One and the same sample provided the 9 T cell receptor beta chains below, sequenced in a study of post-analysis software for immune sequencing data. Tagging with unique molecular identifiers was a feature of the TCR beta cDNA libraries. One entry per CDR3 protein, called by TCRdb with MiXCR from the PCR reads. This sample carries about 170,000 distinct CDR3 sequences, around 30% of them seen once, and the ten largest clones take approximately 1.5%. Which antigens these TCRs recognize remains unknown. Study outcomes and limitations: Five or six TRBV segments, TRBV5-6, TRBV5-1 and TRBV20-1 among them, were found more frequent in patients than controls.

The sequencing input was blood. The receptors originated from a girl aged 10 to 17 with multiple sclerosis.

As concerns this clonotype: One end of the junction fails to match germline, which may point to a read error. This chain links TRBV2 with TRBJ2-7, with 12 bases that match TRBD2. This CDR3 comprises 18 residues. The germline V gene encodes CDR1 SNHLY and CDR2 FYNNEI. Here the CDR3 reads CAGSEGLAGGPLRGEQYF. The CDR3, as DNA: TGTGCCGGCAGTGAAGGTCTAGCGGGAGGGCCTTTGCGCGGCGAGCAGTACTTC. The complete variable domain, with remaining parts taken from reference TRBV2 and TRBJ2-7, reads EPEVTQTPSHQVTQMGQEVILRCVPISNHLYFYWYRQILGQKVEFLVSFYNNEISEKSEIFDDQFSVERPDGSNFTLKIRSTKLEDSAMYFCAGSEGLAGGPLRGEQYFGPGTRLTVT.

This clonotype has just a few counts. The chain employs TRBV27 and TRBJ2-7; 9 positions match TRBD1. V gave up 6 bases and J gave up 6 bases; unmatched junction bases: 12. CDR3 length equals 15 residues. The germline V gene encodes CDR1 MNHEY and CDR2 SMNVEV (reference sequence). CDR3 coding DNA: TGTGCCAGCAGCCTATCAGGACAGGGGACGCGCGAGCAGTACTTC. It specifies CASSLSGQGTREQYF.

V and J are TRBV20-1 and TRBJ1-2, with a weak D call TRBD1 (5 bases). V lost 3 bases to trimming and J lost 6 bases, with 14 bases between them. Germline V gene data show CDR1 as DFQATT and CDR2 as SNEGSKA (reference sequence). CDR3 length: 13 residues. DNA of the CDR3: TGCAGTGCTAGGTGGCAGGGTGTGGATGGCTACACCTTC. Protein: CSARWQGVDGYTF.

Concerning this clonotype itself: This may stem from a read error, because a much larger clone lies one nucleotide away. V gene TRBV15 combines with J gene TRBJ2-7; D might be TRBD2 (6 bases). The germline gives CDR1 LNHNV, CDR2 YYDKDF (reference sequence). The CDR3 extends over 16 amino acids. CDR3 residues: CAASRDRTGLSYEQYF. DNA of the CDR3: TGTGCCGCCAGCAGAGATAGGACGGGACTCTCCTACGAGCAGTACTTC.

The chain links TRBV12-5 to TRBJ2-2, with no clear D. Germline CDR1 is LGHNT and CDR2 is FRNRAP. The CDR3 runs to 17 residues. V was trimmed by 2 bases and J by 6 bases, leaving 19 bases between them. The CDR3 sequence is CASGLPAVGLVPGELFF. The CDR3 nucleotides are TGTGCTAGTGGTTTGCCTGCAGTGGGTCTCGTTCCCGGGGAGCTGTTTTTT.

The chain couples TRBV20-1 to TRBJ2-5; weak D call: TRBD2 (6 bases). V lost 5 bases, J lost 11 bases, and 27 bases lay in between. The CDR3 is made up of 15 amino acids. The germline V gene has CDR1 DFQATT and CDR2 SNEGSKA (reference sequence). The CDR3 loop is CSAGTPHPRNNEQYF. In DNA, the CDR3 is TGCAGTGCTGGGACTCCTCACCCCAGAAACAATGAGCAGTACTTC.

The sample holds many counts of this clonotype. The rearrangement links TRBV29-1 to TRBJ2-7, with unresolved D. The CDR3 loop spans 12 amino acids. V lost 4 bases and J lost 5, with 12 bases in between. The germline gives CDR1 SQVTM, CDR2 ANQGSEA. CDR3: CSVADSTDEQYF. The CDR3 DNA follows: TGCAGCGTTGCCGATTCTACGGACGAGCAGTACTTC.

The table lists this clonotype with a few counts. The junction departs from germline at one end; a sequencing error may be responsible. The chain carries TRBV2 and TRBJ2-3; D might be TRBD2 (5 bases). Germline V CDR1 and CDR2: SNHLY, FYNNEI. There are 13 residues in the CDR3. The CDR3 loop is CACSDTSRDTQYF. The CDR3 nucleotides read TGTGCCTGCAGTGATACTAGTAGAGATACGCAGTATTTT. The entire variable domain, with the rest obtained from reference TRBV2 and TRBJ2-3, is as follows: EPEVTQTPSHQVTQMGQEVILRCVPISNHLYFYWYRQILGQKVEFLVSFYNNEISEKSEIFDDQFSVERPDGSNFTLKIRSTKLEDSAMYFCACSDTSRDTQYFGPGTRLTVL.

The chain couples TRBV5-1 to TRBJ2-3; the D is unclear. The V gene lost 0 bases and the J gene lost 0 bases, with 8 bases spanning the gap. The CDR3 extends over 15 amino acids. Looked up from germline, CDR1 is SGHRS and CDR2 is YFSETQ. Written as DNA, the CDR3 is TGCGCCAGCAGCTTGGACACCTCTAGCACAGATACGCAGTATTTT. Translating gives CASSLDTSSTDTQYF.